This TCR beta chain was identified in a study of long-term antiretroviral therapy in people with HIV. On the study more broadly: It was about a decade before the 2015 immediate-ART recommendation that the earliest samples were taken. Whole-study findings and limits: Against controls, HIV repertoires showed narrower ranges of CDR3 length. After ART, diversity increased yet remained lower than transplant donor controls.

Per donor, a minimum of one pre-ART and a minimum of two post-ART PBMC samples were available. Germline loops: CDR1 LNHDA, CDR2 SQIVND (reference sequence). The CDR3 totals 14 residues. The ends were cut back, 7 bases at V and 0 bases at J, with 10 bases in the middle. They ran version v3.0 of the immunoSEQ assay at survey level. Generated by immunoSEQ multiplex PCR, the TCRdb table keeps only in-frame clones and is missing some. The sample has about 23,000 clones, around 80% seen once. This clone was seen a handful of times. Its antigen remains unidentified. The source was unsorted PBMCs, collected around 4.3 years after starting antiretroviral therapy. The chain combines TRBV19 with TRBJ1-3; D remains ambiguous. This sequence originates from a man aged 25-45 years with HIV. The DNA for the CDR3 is TGTGCCAGTAATACAGCCCTCTCTGGAAACACCATATATTTT. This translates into CASNTALSGNTIYF.